This is a list of T cell receptor beta chains from one sample in a study of PD-L1 blockade in urothelial cancer. The method was immunoSEQ multiplex PCR; TCRdb's version includes in-frame clones alone and lacks a portion of them. The top ten hold 3.5% to 5% of the sample, which has 70,000 or so clones, under 90% seen once. This specimen consisted of PBMCs, obtained around atezolizumab (anti-PD-L1) treatment. These receptor sequences come from an older man with urothelial cancer. The CDR3 runs from the conserved cysteine through the conserved F or W. Expanded clones are given a class, and other clones once, few, many or no size at all.

v_gene	j_gene	abundance	CDR3aa
TRBV30	TRBJ2-2	NA	CAWTRTQSTGELFF
TRBV5-1	TRBJ2-5	NA	CASSPGTGVETQYF
TRBV9	TRBJ2-5	NA	CASSATDTYQETQYF
TRBV10-2	TRBJ2-3	NA	CASKASGSTDTQYF
TRBV29-1	TRBJ1-1	NA	CSVAFGENTEAFF
TRBV27	TRBJ2-3	NA	CASSLQGGDTQYF
TRBV28	TRBJ1-5	few	CASRASDSWQPQHF
TRBV4-1	TRBJ2-7	NA	CASSQDGGRGYEQYF
TRBV29-1	TRBJ2-3	NA	CSVTTGPFSTDTQYF
TRBV7-4	TRBJ2-7	NA	CASRQVGYRGRSYEQYF
TRBV9	TRBJ2-1	NA	CASSLQGASYNEQFF
TRBV27	TRBJ1-1	once	CASSSPGQGAEAFF
TRBV28	TRBJ1-2	NA	CASSSARGWDYGYTF
TRBV4-1	TRBJ2-1	once	CASSQWTSGGVNNEQFF
TRBV9	TRBJ2-3	NA	CASSVLAASTDTQYF
TRBV15	TRBJ2-1	NA	CATSTGGGKYQGEQFF